These 20 T cell receptor beta chains originate from one sample sequenced in a study of blood T cells in healthy people across ages. Combining a sample-barcoded 5' primer with a J-beta primer mix, a second PCR ran for roughly 6 to 12 cycles. One entry per CDR3 protein, called by TCRdb with MiXCR from the 5' RACE reads. Among 1.5 million to 2 million distinct CDR3 sequences listed, 25% to 30% were seen once. The specimen was blood. These receptors were obtained from a woman younger than 45 in good health.

This clonotype showed up many times. The CDR3 DNA is TGTGCCATCAGTGAGAGACAGGGGGATCAGCCCCAGCATTTT. Protein: CAISERQGDQPQHF. The chain is built from TRBV10-3 and TRBJ1-5; 9 nucleotides match TRBD1. The CDR3 spans 14 residues. The ends lost 2 bases at V and 5 bases at J; junction bases unmatched: 1. Germline V gene sequence: CDR1 ENHRY, CDR2 SYGVKD.

The genes are TRBV11-2 and TRBJ2-7; TRBD1 matches at 8 bases. The trim removed 3 bases at V and 6 bases at J, leaving 13 bases unmatched. Per germline, CDR1 SGHAT and CDR2 FQNNGV. The CDR3 contains 16 residues. The CDR3 protein is CASSFLFADREREQYF. CDR3 coding DNA: TGTGCCAGCAGCTTTTTGTTCGCGGACAGGGAACGCGAGCAGTACTTC.

This chain links TRBV19 with TRBJ2-5, with D perhaps matching TRBD1 (6 bases). Judging by the DNA end, TRBJ2-7 fits better; the J call may be wrong. The CDR3 has 14 residues. CDR1 and CDR2 (germline): LNHDA, SQIVND (reference sequence). The CDR3 spells CASSIGTPAYEQYF. The CDR3 DNA reads TGTGCCAGTAGTATCGGGACACCAGCCTACGAGCAGTACTTC.

The V gene is TRBV5-5, the J gene TRBJ2-4; no definite D call. In germline, CDR1 is SGHKS, CDR2 YYEKEE (reference sequence). Trimming cost V 2 bases and J 3 bases, with 27 bases left between them. There are 20 residues in the CDR3. The CDR3 coding sequence is TGTGCCAGCAGCTTACCCCCCCAGAAGCCCCTATCCGAAGTCAAAAACATTCAGTACTTC. Translated, it gives CASSLPPQKPLSEVKNIQYF. Combining the CDR3 with reference TRBV5-5 and TRBJ2-4 gives the whole variable domain DAGVTQSPTHLIKTRGQQVTLRCSPISGHKSVSWYQQVLGQGPQFIFQYYEKEERGRGNFPDRFSARQFPNYSSELNVNALLLGDSALYLCASSLPPQKPLSEVKNIQYFGAGTRLSVL.

The chain links TRBV4-3 to TRBJ2-6, with 8 nucleotides matching TRBD1. The CDR3 spans 16 residues. Germline CDR1 LGHNA, CDR2 YSLEER. Trimming cost V 11 bases and J 4 bases; bases outside gene matches: 13. For the CDR3, the DNA is TGCGCCGACAGCCAGAACAGGGGGTCCGGGGCCAACGTCCTGACTTTC. Encoded protein: CADSQNRGSGANVLTF.

This chain links TRBV11-1 with TRBJ2-2, with no clear D. The germline V gene has CDR1 SGHAT and CDR2 FQDESV (reference sequence). The V gene lost 1 base and the J gene lost 3 bases, with 9 bases spanning the gap. The CDR3 runs to 15 residues. The CDR3 nucleotides are TGTGCCAGCAGCTTAGGACCGGCCTACACCGGGGAGCTGTTTTTT. It codes for CASSLGPAYTGELFF.

This clonotype was observed many times. The chain is built from TRBV7-6 and TRBJ2-7, with D possibly matching TRBD1 (5 bases). The CDR3 sequence is 15 residues long. Per germline, CDR1 SGHVS and CDR2 FNYEAQ. Trimming cost V 4 bases and J 5 bases, with 18 bases left between them. The CDR3 spells CASSSMGHRPHEQYF. The CDR3 coding sequence is TGTGCCAGCAGCTCCATGGGCCACAGGCCCCACGAGCAGTACTTC.

This clonotype has just a few counts. This could be a read error, since a much larger clone is one nucleotide away. This chain links TRBV20-1 with TRBJ2-3; no clear D gene. The CDR3 length is 13 residues. Germline V CDR1 and CDR2: DFQATT, SNEGSKA (reference sequence). For the CDR3, the DNA is TGCAGCCTCCTCCGCGGTTTCGCAGATACGCAGTATTTT. Protein product: CSLLRGFADTQYF.

Remarks on this clonotype: One junction end does not reproduce the germline sequence, and a read error may be involved. V and J are TRBV12-5 and TRBJ2-1, with D perhaps TRBD1 or TRBD2 (5 bases each). Gene TRBJ2-7 matches the end of the DNA better, so the J call may be wrong. Germline V lookup: CDR1 LGHNT, CDR2 FRNRAP. CDR3 length equals 14 residues. This chain's CDR3 is CASGLPGTLTWQYF. The CDR3, as DNA: TGTGCTAGCGGTTTGCCAGGGACGCTTACGTGGCAGTACTTC.

Note on this clonotype: A much larger clone sits a single nucleotide away, making a read error possible. The J gene is TRBJ2-1, the V gene TRBV5-1; D is perhaps TRBD1 (5 bases). Trimming pared 0 bases from V and 6 bases from J, leaving 13 bases between. The CDR3 covers 15 residues. Germline CDR1 and CDR2: SGHRS and YFSETQ. The CDR3 sequence is CASSLAGIVSNEQFF. CDR3 nucleotide sequence: TGCGCCAGCAGCTTGGCAGGGATTGTGAGCAATGAGCAGTTCTTC.

This clonotype has at least ten counts. The chain combines TRBV7-9 with TRBJ2-7, with D possibly TRBD1 on 6 matching bases. This CDR3 has 13 amino acids. The V gene's germline CDR1 is SEHNR and CDR2 FQNEAQ (reference sequence). With 0 bases removed from V and 9 bases from J, the gap between germline ends came to 12 bases. Here the CDR3 reads CASSLAQGIWQYF. The CDR3 DNA reads TGTGCCAGCAGCTTAGCACAGGGTATATGGCAGTACTTC. Supplemented by reference TRBV7-9 and TRBJ2-7, the full variable domain reads DTGVSQNPRHKITKRGQNVTFRCDPISEHNRLYWYRQTLGQGPEFLTYFQNEAQLEKSRLLSDRFSAERPKGSFSTLEIQRTEQGDSAMYLCASSLAQGIWQYFGPGTRLTVT.

This clonotype showed up just once. At one boundary the junction diverges from the germline segment, which might be a read error. This sequence joins TRBV6-6 and TRBJ2-7, with D perhaps TRBD2 (5 bases). The germline V gene has CDR1 MNHNY and CDR2 SVGAGI (reference sequence). This CDR3 is built from 12 residues. CDR3 protein: CACSTPGYEQYF. The CDR3 DNA follows: TGTGCCTGCAGTACCCCGGGGTACGAGCAGTACTTC.

This clonotype was seen a handful of times. The rearrangement joins TRBV7-9 to TRBJ1-2, with no clear D. V was clipped by 5 bases and J by 8 bases, with 12 bases between them. The CDR3 has 12 amino acids. Germline V gene data show CDR1 as SEHNR and CDR2 as FQNEAQ (reference sequence). CDR3 protein: CASSPHSGGYTF. CDR3 nucleotide sequence: TGTGCCAGCAGCCCACATTCGGGAGGCTACACCTTC. The whole variable domain, remainder taken from reference TRBV7-9 and TRBJ1-2, is DTGVSQNPRHKITKRGQNVTFRCDPISEHNRLYWYRQTLGQGPEFLTYFQNEAQLEKSRLLSDRFSAERPKGSFSTLEIQRTEQGDSAMYLCASSPHSGGYTFGSGTRLTVV.

The CDR3 spells CASSKQGSTYEQYF. The DNA for the CDR3 is TGTGCCAGCAGCAAGCAGGGGAGCACCTACGAGCAGTACTTC. V is TRBV6-2 or TRBV6-3 and J is TRBJ2-7; D possibly corresponds to TRBD1 (6 bases). The germline gives CDR1 MNHEY, CDR2 SVGEGT. The CDR3 is 14 amino acids. Trimming took 6 bases from V and 2 from J, leaving 14 bases between them.

This clonotype was observed at least ten times. The gene calls are TRBV18 and TRBJ1-1; a possible D gene is TRBD1 (5 bases). Germline V gives CDR1 KGHSH, CDR2 LQKENI. This CDR3 has 13 residues. Trimming took 8 bases from V and 5 from J, leaving 15 bases between them. Here the CDR3 reads CASSPQGGTEAFF. The CDR3 bases are TGTGCCAGCAGTCCGCAGGGAGGGACTGAAGCTTTCTTT.

This clonotype was counted a few times. V is TRBV20-1 and J is TRBJ1-2; D gene uncertain. Looked up from germline, CDR1 is DFQATT and CDR2 is SNEGSKA (reference sequence). The CDR3 length is 13 residues. V was trimmed by 0 bases and J by 4 bases, leaving 9 bases between them. For the CDR3, the DNA is TGCAGTGCTAGAGATCAGAGACTCTATGGCTACACCTTC. It codes for CSARDQRLYGYTF.

The gene calls are TRBV2 and TRBJ1-1; tentatively, D is TRBD1 (6 bases). Germline CDR1 and CDR2: SNHLY and FYNNEI. Trimming shortened V by 6 bases and J by 3 bases, and 17 bases separated the two germline ends. This CDR3 contains 15 residues. For the CDR3, the DNA is TGTGCCAGCAGCGCCCCTACAGGGATGTACACTGAAGCTTTCTTT. As protein: CASSAPTGMYTEAFF.

This chain joins TRBV9 and TRBJ2-3, with D unresolved. Trimming took 0 bases from V and 5 from J, leaving 7 bases between them. CDR1 SGDLS and CDR2 YYNGEE come from the germline V gene. The CDR3 runs 13 residues. This CDR3 is CASSVAAGDTQYF. CDR3 coding DNA: TGTGCCAGCAGCGTAGCCGCAGGAGATACGCAGTATTTT.

This clonotype has a count of ten or more. V and J are TRBV20-1 and TRBJ2-1; TRBD1 matches at 8 bases. V gave up 3 bases and J gave up 2 bases; unmatched junction bases: 3. This CDR3 is 14 amino acids long. The germline CDR1 and CDR2 sequences are DFQATT and SNEGSKA (reference sequence). CDR3 loop: CSASRTGTYNEQFF. In DNA, the CDR3 is TGCAGTGCTAGTCGGACAGGGACCTACAATGAGCAGTTCTTC.

The gene calls are TRBV12-3 or TRBV12-4 and TRBJ2-5; D call uncertain. The CDR3 length is 14 residues. The V end was cut by 4 bases, the J end by 1 base, with 10 bases between. CDR3 region: CASSSYRFQETQYF. The CDR3 region has the DNA TGTGCCAGCAGTTCCTACAGATTCCAAGAGACCCAGTACTTC.